This T cell receptor beta chain appears in the sequencing data of a study of OX40 agonist ivuxolimab in advanced cancers. Study summary: Ivuxolimab is a fully human IgG2 antibody that activates OX40 (CD134). Hepatocellular carcinoma, melanoma, renal cell or head and neck cancer affected the dose-escalation patients.

This clone was seen just once. Its cognate antigen is unknown. Profiling relied on immunoSEQ multiplex PCR, and the TCRdb table lists in-frame clones only, not all of them. Here the sample spans some 85,000 clones, around 87% being singletons. The CDR3 totals 14 residues. Trimming cost V 4 bases and J 2 bases; bases outside gene matches: 3. Looked up from germline, CDR1 is SGHRS and CDR2 is YFSETQ. General study results and limits: Average numbers of expanded clones were greater in CD8+ T cells than in CD4+.

The chain employs TRBV5-1 and TRBJ2-4, with 7 bases identical to TRBD1. The input for sequencing was CD4+ or CD8+ T cells sorted from blood, taken in a trial of the OX40 agonist ivuxolimab. The receptor was derived from an adult with an advanced solid tumor such as melanoma, head and neck, liver or kidney cancer. In nucleotides, the CDR3 is TGCGCCAGCAGCCCAGGGGGATCCAAAAACATTCAGTACTTC. Amino acid sequence: CASSPGGSKNIQYF.